The clone carrying this T cell receptor beta chain has a single count. Its cognate antigen is unknown. Germline CDR1 is SGHVS and CDR2 is FQNEAQ. The trim removed 5 bases at V and 5 bases at J, leaving 6 bases unmatched. CDR3 size: 14 residues. The sample originates from a study of T cell responses to AZD1222 COVID-19 vaccine. The data were produced by immunoSEQ multiplex PCR, yet TCRdb's version contains in-frame clones alone and is incomplete. The table includes 90,000 to 120,000 clones, 75% to 95% detected once. Study findings and constraints: White British donors predominated, females outnumbered males, and clonal diversity was possibly underestimated. Sampling captured repertoires only after the peak T cell response.

J is TRBJ2-5 and V is TRBV7-8; 9 bases line up with TRBD1. The receptor comes from an adult who received the AZD1222 COVID-19 vaccine. Specimen: peripheral blood, collected 28 days after the second AZD1222 dose. The CDR3 DNA sequence: TGTGCCAGCAGCACTATGGACAGGGGTGAGACCCAGTACTTC. It codes for CASSTMDRGETQYF.